A selection of T cell receptor beta chains follows, all from one sample in a study of blood T cells in healthy people across ages. TCRdb analysed the 5' RACE reads with MiXCR anew, one entry per CDR3 protein. The sample holds about 2 million distinct CDR3 sequences; around half are singletons and the top ten take less than 2.5%. The sequencing input was blood. Source of these receptors: a middle-aged woman in good health. CDR3s include the opening cysteine and the closing phenylalanine or tryptophan. Fields, in order: V gene, J gene, clone size, D gene, CDR3 DNA, CDR3 protein. A D gene is named only where the DNA matches it firmly. A row's size may be missing; if present it is once, few, many or a size class.

v_call: TRBV4-3; j_call: TRBJ2-7; clone_size: few; d_call: -; cdr3_nt: TGCGCCAGCAGCCAAGAAGGGGGGCACTACGAGCAGTACTTC; cdr3_aa: CASSQEGGHYEQYF
v_call: TRBV28; j_call: TRBJ2-1; clone_size: -; d_call: -; cdr3_nt: TGTGCCAGCAGGCGACCCGGACAGTCGTCCTACAATGAGCAGTTCTTC; cdr3_aa: CASRRPGQSSYNEQFF
v_call: TRBV4-3; j_call: TRBJ2-6; clone_size: -; d_call: -; cdr3_nt: TGCGCCAGCAGCCGAGATTTGGTTACAGGGGCCAACGTCCTGACTTTC; cdr3_aa: CASSRDLVTGANVLTF
v_call: TRBV5-1; j_call: TRBJ2-1; clone_size: once; d_call: TRBD2; cdr3_nt: TGCGCCAGCAGCAGCGGGCTAGCGGGGGTTATGGATGAGCAGTTCTTC; cdr3_aa: CASSSGLAGVMDEQFF
v_call: TRBV5-4; j_call: TRBJ2-7; clone_size: few; d_call: -; cdr3_nt: TGTGCCAGCAGCCGACAGAGCCCGTCGGGCGAGCAGTACTTC; cdr3_aa: CASSRQSPSGEQYF
v_call: TRBV9; j_call: TRBJ2-5; clone_size: -; d_call: TRBD2; cdr3_nt: TGTGCCAGCAGCTCCTCCTCAGCGGGGGGCACTTACGGGCAGTACTTC; cdr3_aa: CASSSSSAGGTYGQYF
v_call: TRBV29-1; j_call: TRBJ2-1; clone_size: -; d_call: -; cdr3_nt: TGCAGCGTGCCGACTACGTACAATGAGCAGTTCTTC; cdr3_aa: CSVPTTYNEQFF
v_call: TRBV4-3; j_call: TRBJ1-1; clone_size: once; d_call: -; cdr3_nt: TGCGCCAGCAGCCAAGATCATAGCCGAAACTGTGAAGCTTTCTTT; cdr3_aa: CASSQDHSRNCEAFF
v_call: TRBV12-3/TRBV12-4; j_call: TRBJ1-4; clone_size: -; d_call: TRBD1; cdr3_nt: TGTGCCGGTTCCCCCGGGACAGGGGGCCAGAGTGAAAAACTGTTTTTT; cdr3_aa: CAGSPGTGGQSEKLFF
v_call: TRBV5-1; j_call: TRBJ2-6; clone_size: -; d_call: -; cdr3_nt: TGCGCCAGCAGCTTGGCTCCCGTATCTGGGGCCAACGTCCTGACTTTC; cdr3_aa: CASSLAPVSGANVLTF
v_call: TRBV7-2; j_call: TRBJ2-5; clone_size: few; d_call: TRBD2; cdr3_nt: TGTGCCAGCAGCTTTACTACGCGGGGGGGCGCAGAGACCCAGTACTTC; cdr3_aa: CASSFTTRGGAETQYF
v_call: TRBV7-2; j_call: TRBJ1-5; clone_size: -; d_call: -; cdr3_nt: TGTGCCAGCAGCTTAGACCCAGGGGTTCGGCCCCAGCATTTT; cdr3_aa: CASSLDPGVRPQHF
v_call: TRBV7-2; j_call: TRBJ2-3; clone_size: -; d_call: -; cdr3_nt: TGTGCCAGCAGCTTATTTGTCGGTACGCAGTATTTT; cdr3_aa: CASSLFVGTQYF
v_call: TRBV3-1; j_call: TRBJ1-5; clone_size: -; d_call: -; cdr3_nt: TGTGCCAGCAGCCAAGGCCCTGGGCGGAATAGCAATCAGCCCCAGCATTTT; cdr3_aa: CASSQGPGRNSNQPQHF
v_call: TRBV4-2; j_call: TRBJ1-2; clone_size: few; d_call: -; cdr3_nt: TGTGCCAGCAGCCTTCGGGACATGGTTGATGGCTACACCTTC; cdr3_aa: CASSLRDMVDGYTF
v_call: TRBV18; j_call: TRBJ2-5; clone_size: -; d_call: -; cdr3_nt: TGTGCCAGCTTCCAGATACGACAAGAGACCCAGTACTTC; cdr3_aa: CASFQIRQETQYF
v_call: TRBV12-5; j_call: TRBJ1-2; clone_size: -; d_call: -; cdr3_nt: TGTGCTAGTGGTTCCCGGACGGCGAACTATGGCTACACCTTC; cdr3_aa: CASGSRTANYGYTF
v_call: TRBV28; j_call: TRBJ2-4; clone_size: -; d_call: -; cdr3_nt: TGTGCCAGCTCTAGGACGGGCAACCTCTACGGGCAGTACTTC; cdr3_aa: CASSRTGNLYGQYF
v_call: TRBV12-3/TRBV12-4; j_call: TRBJ1-2; clone_size: -; d_call: -; cdr3_nt: TGTGCCAGCAGTTTTTTTCCAGCTAACTATGGCTACACCTTC; cdr3_aa: CASSFFPANYGYTF
v_call: TRBV14; j_call: TRBJ1-2; clone_size: -; d_call: -; cdr3_nt: TGTGCCAGCAGCCAAGATTATCGCCCGGCGGGACCCGATGGCTACACCTTC; cdr3_aa: CASSQDYRPAGPDGYTF
v_call: TRBV7-2; j_call: TRBJ2-7; clone_size: -; d_call: -; cdr3_nt: TGTGCCAGCAGCTTAGCCGTTGTGTCCTCCTACGAGCAGTACTTC; cdr3_aa: CASSLAVVSSYEQYF
v_call: TRBV7-8; j_call: TRBJ2-7; clone_size: -; d_call: -; cdr3_nt: TGTGCCAGCAGCTTCACGGAATTCTACGAGCAGTACTTC; cdr3_aa: CASSFTEFYEQYF
v_call: TRBV6-1; j_call: TRBJ2-3; clone_size: -; d_call: -; cdr3_nt: TGTGCCAGCAGGGCTCTGGGCCCAAAGGTAGATACGCAGTATTTT; cdr3_aa: CASRALGPKVDTQYF
v_call: TRBV27; j_call: TRBJ1-2; clone_size: -; d_call: TRBD1; cdr3_nt: TGTGCCAGCAGTTTGGGACAGCCACGGGGGAGTGGCTACACCTTC; cdr3_aa: CASSLGQPRGSGYTF
v_call: TRBV12-3/TRBV12-4; j_call: TRBJ2-3; clone_size: -; d_call: -; cdr3_nt: TGTGCCAGCAGCCAATCCAACACAGATACGCAGTATTTT; cdr3_aa: CASSQSNTDTQYF
v_call: TRBV27; j_call: TRBJ2-3; clone_size: many; d_call: -; cdr3_nt: TGTGCCAGCAGTCTAAATCCCACAGATACGCAGTATTTT; cdr3_aa: CASSLNPTDTQYF
v_call: TRBV28; j_call: TRBJ2-7; clone_size: few; d_call: -; cdr3_nt: TGTGCCAGCAGTCCCAACCCCCGACATGGGGCCTACGAGCAGTACTTC; cdr3_aa: CASSPNPRHGAYEQYF
v_call: TRBV10-1; j_call: TRBJ2-5; clone_size: -; d_call: TRBD1; cdr3_nt: TGCGCCAGCAGTGAGGACAGGGGCCCCCAAGAGACCCAGTACTTC; cdr3_aa: CASSEDRGPQETQYF
v_call: TRBV18; j_call: TRBJ1-2; clone_size: -; d_call: TRBD1; cdr3_nt: TGTGCCAGCTCACCAATGGACAGGGGGCAGGATGGCTACACCTTC; cdr3_aa: CASSPMDRGQDGYTF
v_call: TRBV6-5; j_call: TRBJ2-6; clone_size: -; d_call: TRBD1; cdr3_nt: TGTGCCAGCACCCGGACAGGTCTCTCTGGGGCCAACGTCCTGACTTTC; cdr3_aa: CASTRTGLSGANVLTF
v_call: TRBV20-1; j_call: TRBJ2-4; clone_size: -; d_call: TRBD2; cdr3_nt: TGCAGTGCTAGAGATCGACTAGCTAGTGTAGCCAAAAACATTCAGTACTTC; cdr3_aa: CSARDRLASVAKNIQYF
v_call: TRBV7-2; j_call: TRBJ2-5; clone_size: few; d_call: -; cdr3_nt: TGTGCCAGCAGCTTAGCCCTAGGGGGGGGCTTGGGAAAGACCCAGTACTTC; cdr3_aa: CASSLALGGGLGKTQYF
v_call: TRBV4-3; j_call: TRBJ2-7; clone_size: -; d_call: -; cdr3_nt: TGCGCCAGCAGCCAAGATGTTCCCGGAAACTACGAGCAGTACTTC; cdr3_aa: CASSQDVPGNYEQYF
v_call: TRBV20-1; j_call: TRBJ2-7; clone_size: -; d_call: -; cdr3_nt: TGCAGTGCTAGAGATCCCCGCGGACCACTAGGGTACGAGCAGTACTTC; cdr3_aa: CSARDPRGPLGYEQYF
v_call: TRBV7-9; j_call: TRBJ2-2; clone_size: -; d_call: -; cdr3_nt: TGTGCCAGCTTCGAGGTCGGGGAGCTGTTTTTT; cdr3_aa: CASFEVGELFF
v_call: TRBV6-2/TRBV6-3; j_call: TRBJ1-6; clone_size: -; d_call: TRBD1; cdr3_nt: TGTGCCAGCAGTTACGGACAGGGACCCCTCCACTTT; cdr3_aa: CASSYGQGPLHF
v_call: TRBV6-1; j_call: TRBJ2-7; clone_size: -; d_call: -; cdr3_nt: TGTGCCAGTGAATTCGGCAGCCCCTACGAGCAGTACTTC; cdr3_aa: CASEFGSPYEQYF
v_call: TRBV27; j_call: TRBJ2-4; clone_size: -; d_call: TRBD1; cdr3_nt: TGTGCCACTGGGACAGGGAAAAACATTCAGTACTTC; cdr3_aa: CATGTGKNIQYF
v_call: TRBV5-1; j_call: TRBJ2-1; clone_size: -; d_call: -; cdr3_nt: TGCGCCAGCAGCTCGGGGCCAGCCAGCAATGAGCAGTTCTTC; cdr3_aa: CASSSGPASNEQFF
v_call: TRBV20-1; j_call: TRBJ2-3; clone_size: -; d_call: -; cdr3_nt: TGCAGTGCCTTGACTAGTCCTGCGCAGTATTTT; cdr3_aa: CSALTSPAQYF
v_call: TRBV6-6; j_call: TRBJ1-2; clone_size: -; d_call: -; cdr3_nt: TGTGCCAGCAGTTACGGAGGAGGGGTTAACTATGGCTACACCTTC; cdr3_aa: CASSYGGGVNYGYTF
v_call: TRBV6-5; j_call: TRBJ2-3; clone_size: few; d_call: TRBD2; cdr3_nt: TGTGCCAGCAGACCTAGGACTAGCGGGGGGCGGGATACGCAGTATTTT; cdr3_aa: CASRPRTSGGRDTQYF
v_call: TRBV11-2; j_call: TRBJ2-7; clone_size: -; d_call: -; cdr3_nt: TGTGCCAGCAGCTTAAACGGCTTTGGCTCCTACGAGCAGTACTTC; cdr3_aa: CASSLNGFGSYEQYF
v_call: TRBV19; j_call: TRBJ2-3; clone_size: -; d_call: -; cdr3_nt: TGTGCCAGTAGCCGAACTACAGCCTTAGATACGCAGTATTTT; cdr3_aa: CASSRTTALDTQYF
v_call: TRBV29-1; j_call: TRBJ2-5; clone_size: few; d_call: TRBD2; cdr3_nt: TGCAGCGTTGAAACGCGGACTAGAGAGACCCAGTACTTC; cdr3_aa: CSVETRTRETQYF
v_call: TRBV6-2/TRBV6-3; j_call: TRBJ2-3; clone_size: once; d_call: -; cdr3_nt: TGTGCCAGCAGGTTTACAGCTTCCACAGATACGCAGTATTTT; cdr3_aa: CASRFTASTDTQYF
v_call: TRBV5-1; j_call: TRBJ2-6; clone_size: few; d_call: -; cdr3_nt: TGTGCCAGTAGTATTGGGGGGACTGGGGCCAACGTCCTGACTTTC; cdr3_aa: CASSIGGTGANVLTF
v_call: TRBV6-5; j_call: TRBJ2-7; clone_size: -; d_call: TRBD1; cdr3_nt: TGTGCCAGCAGTGGTAGCGTTTGGGACAGCGAGCAGTACTTC; cdr3_aa: CASSGSVWDSEQYF
v_call: TRBV6-5; j_call: TRBJ1-1; clone_size: once; d_call: -; cdr3_nt: TGTGCCAGCAGGATGGACGGCCGGAACACTGAAGCTTTCTTT; cdr3_aa: CASRMDGRNTEAFF
v_call: TRBV4-3; j_call: TRBJ1-4; clone_size: -; d_call: -; cdr3_nt: TGCGCCAGCAGCCAAGACAGCCTAGCAAATGAAAAACTGTTTTTT; cdr3_aa: CASSQDSLANEKLFF
v_call: TRBV6-5; j_call: TRBJ2-7; clone_size: -; d_call: -; cdr3_nt: TGTGCCAGTCAGGGGCGTTCCTACGAGCAGTACTTC; cdr3_aa: CASQGRSYEQYF
v_call: TRBV18; j_call: TRBJ2-5; clone_size: -; d_call: -; cdr3_nt: TGTGCCAGCTCATGGCGTCCAGAGACCCAGTACTTC; cdr3_aa: CASSWRPETQYF